This TCR beta chain was observed in a study of shared clonotypes between healthy human individuals. Donors, healthy HIV-negative adults, lacked recent acute infections or vaccinations. The CDR3 runs to 12 residues. CDR1 and CDR2 (germline): SQVTM, ANQGSEA. V was clipped by 3 bases and J by 6 bases, with 8 bases between them. Investigators spread the genomic DNA of each subset evenly over several immunoSEQ plates. This table comes from immunoSEQ multiplex PCR, and its TCRdb copy is limited to in-frame clones, with some not included. The sample has about 710,000 clones; approximately 73% are singletons. Study outcomes and limitations: Naive subsets tended to show greater estimated richness than memory subsets. Four donors shared about 5% of their naive CD4 clonotypes.

With regard to this clone: Antigen unknown.

The sequenced sample was memory CD4+ T cells sorted from blood. Sample subset: CD45RA-negative fraction. The rearrangement links TRBV29-1 to TRBJ2-2, with TRBD2 as a possible D gene (5 bases). The TCR sequence derives from a woman aged 25-40 years in good health. The CDR3 loop reads CSVDRGSGELFF. The DNA of the CDR3 is TGCAGCGTTGACCGGGGATCCGGGGAGCTGTTTTTT.